The TCR beta chain under discussion was sequenced for a study of cytomegalovirus exposure and HLA in healthy donors. The ends were cut back, 8 bases at V and 0 bases at J, with 11 bases in the middle. The CDR3 runs to 13 residues. Germline V gives CDR1 MNHNY, CDR2 SVGAGI (reference sequence). PCR involved 60 Vbeta and 13 Jbeta primers. Generated by immunoSEQ multiplex PCR, the TCRdb table keeps only in-frame clones and is missing some. The data hold about 130,000 clones, with around four fifths observed a single time. In the case of this clone: Its target is not known.

Study conclusions and caveats: Reports credit the classifier with highly specific, highly sensitive diagnosis of cytomegalovirus status. Altogether, 150 to 200 TCR beta chains were recorded as cytomegalovirus-associated. With further analysis later on, most CMV-associated TCR beta chains appeared HLA-restricted.

The clonotype originates from a boy aged 10-17 years in good health and CMV-seronegative. J is TRBJ2-7 and V is TRBV6-6, with a weak D call TRBD2 (5 bases). The specimen sequenced was PBMCs. CDR3 bases: TGTGCCAGCGCTAGGAGGCCCTCCTACGAGCAGTACTTC. This gives the protein CASARRPSYEQYF.